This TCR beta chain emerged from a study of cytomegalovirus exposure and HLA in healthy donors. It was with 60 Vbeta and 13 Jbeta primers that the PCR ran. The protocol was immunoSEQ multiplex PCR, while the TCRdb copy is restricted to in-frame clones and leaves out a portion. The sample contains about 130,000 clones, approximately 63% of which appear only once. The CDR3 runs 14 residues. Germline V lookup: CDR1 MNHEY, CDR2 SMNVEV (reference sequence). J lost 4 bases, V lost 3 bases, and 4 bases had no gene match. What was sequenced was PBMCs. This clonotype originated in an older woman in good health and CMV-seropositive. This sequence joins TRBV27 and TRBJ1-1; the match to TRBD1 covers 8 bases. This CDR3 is CASSFRGLGTEAFF. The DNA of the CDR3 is TGTGCCAGCAGTTTCAGGGGGCTCGGCACTGAAGCTTTCTTT.